This T cell receptor (beta chain) was found in a study of T cells in Graves' hyperthyroidism and ophthalmopathy. J was trimmed by 4 bases and V by 3 bases; bases with no gene match: 1. Germline V gene data show CDR1 as SEHNR and CDR2 as FQNEAQ (reference sequence). The CDR3 spans 13 residues. This clonotype was detected many times. The antigen is undetermined. Regarding the study as a whole: Median prediction lead before ophthalmopathy onset was 5 to 7 months with the model.

Uncontrolled infection, other autoimmune disease, pregnancy or lactation barred patients from enrollment. Amplification of TCR beta CDR3 regions was performed using RNA transcripts as template. Using the HTBI primer set, a first-round RT-PCR was run on the TCR CDR3. TCRdb re-derived calls from the multiplex PCR reads in MiXCR, one entry per CDR3 protein. The sample has 700,000 to 850,000 distinct CDR3 sequences, approximately 36% seen once. The origin of this receptor is a woman in her 40s with Graves' hyperthyroidism. This chain joins TRBV7-9 and TRBJ1-1; TRBD1 agrees at 8 bases. Sequenced input: blood. CDR3 nucleotides: TGTGCCAGCAGCTTGACAGGGGCCACTGAAGCTTTCTTT. This translates into CASSLTGATEAFF.